This TCR beta chain was obtained from a study of blood T cell repertoires in COVID-19. Study-level information: There were acute and convalescent COVID-19 samples, and they came from the United States, Italy and Spain. PBMCs, B-cell-depleted T cells, or T cells were the source of the cDNA or gDNA that made up the material.

With respect to this clone: Other DNA sequences in this sample translate to the same CDR3.

Original data processing: Quantification of nucleated cells was approximated via reference gene primer amplification. TCRdb's table, derived via immunoSEQ multiplex PCR, lists solely in-frame clones and lacks some. V, J and clone size derive from that table, while D and trimming were established from the DNA sequence. This repertoire shows some 150,000 clones, around 91% found once; its top ten account for 3%. The V gene's germline CDR1 is MDHEN and CDR2 SYDVKM. The V segment lost 6 bases and the J segment 6 bases; nucleotides outside the gene matches: 14. This CDR3 has 15 amino acids. This chain joins TRBV28 and TRBJ2-7; 7 bases line up with TRBD2. The sequence derives from a woman aged 60-75 years with active COVID-19. The sample comprised peripheral blood. CDR3: CASSPRGAGVREQYF. DNA for the CDR3: TGTGCCAGCAGCCCGCGTGGCGCGGGAGTACGCGAGCAGTACTTC.